Sequencing of this T cell receptor beta chain was carried out in a study of T-cell reconstitution after alpha-beta-depleted transplantation in children. This clonotype was counted a few times. Unique molecular identifiers were built into the TCRbeta library. TCRdb processed the PCR reads anew with MiXCR; each CDR3 protein has one entry. The table has about 500,000 distinct CDR3 sequences, 32% seen once; the top ten hold 2% to 2.5%. Trimming cost V 5 bases and J 6 bases, with 16 bases left between them. CDR1 is SGHRS, CDR2 YFSETQ, per germline. The CDR3 loop spans 14 amino acids. This sequence joins TRBV5-1 and TRBJ2-3, with a weak D call TRBD2 (5 bases). The starting material was PBMCs from the stem cell graft donor, obtained from the stem cell graft. The TCR sequence derives from a human donor who donated a stem cell graft to a child with aplastic anemia. CDR3 in DNA: TGCGCCAGCAGACTCGAGGGTTCAAGGGATACGCAGTATTTT. Amino acid sequence: CASRLEGSRDTQYF.